These 25 T cell receptor beta chains were sequenced from one sample in a study of Graves' ophthalmopathy and Graves' hyperthyroidism. TCR beta CDR3 regions were amplified from RNA transcripts. HTBI-primed first-round RT-PCR preceded second-round multiplex PCR. One entry per CDR3 protein results from TCRdb running MiXCR on the multiplex PCR reads. The data show over 500,000 distinct CDR3 sequences, about 24% seen once. Sequencing input: peripheral blood. These receptors were collected from a woman aged 18-29 years with stable Graves' hyperthyroidism. Some clones in this sample may be carry-over from other donors' samples.

This clonotype was counted a few times. The V gene is TRBV24-1, the J gene TRBJ2-7, with TRBD2 as a possible D gene (7 bases). The CDR3 consists of 17 residues. Germline assignment: CDR1 KGHDR and CDR2 SFDVKD. V lost 4 bases and J lost 3, with 21 bases in between. CDR3 loop: CATSDWGGTKHCYEQYF. The CDR3 DNA follows: TGTGCCACCAGTGACTGGGGGGGGACAAAACACTGCTACGAGCAGTACTTC.

This clonotype was seen many times. The chain carries TRBV7-9 and TRBJ2-2; D gene ambiguous. Germline V CDR1 and CDR2: SEHNR, FQNEAQ (reference sequence). The CDR3 spans 15 residues. V was shortened by 1 base and J by 4 bases, with 10 bases between the two germline ends. The CDR3 sequence is CASSLESVSTGELFF. CDR3 bases: TGTGCCAGCAGCTTAGAGTCCGTGAGCACCGGGGAGCTGTTTTTT.

This clonotype has a count of ten or more. The chain is built from TRBV6-1 and TRBJ2-7; D gene uncertain. The CDR3 is made up of 12 amino acids. Germline-derived CDR1 and CDR2 are MNHNS and SASEGT. Trimming shortened V by 7 bases and J by 0 bases, and 7 bases separated the two germline ends. CDR3 sequence (DNA): TGTGCCAGCATGCGGAGCTCCTACGAGCAGTACTTC. Its protein is CASMRSSYEQYF.

This clonotype has at least ten counts. The chain combines TRBV2 with TRBJ2-4; the D is unclear. Germline-derived CDR1 and CDR2 are SNHLY and FYNNEI. V lost 4 bases and J 8 bases, leaving 12 bases between the germline ends. The CDR3 covers 13 residues. In DNA form, the CDR3 reads TGTGCCAGCAGTGTATCGTATTCGGACATTCAGTACTTC. Translated, it gives CASSVSYSDIQYF.

The rearrangement uses TRBV2 and TRBJ1-3; TRBD1 is a possible D gene (6 bases). This CDR3 is built from 14 residues. Germline values: CDR1 SNHLY, CDR2 FYNNEI. Trimming shortened V by 7 bases and J by 10 bases, and 20 bases separated the two germline ends. The CDR3 sequence: CASNIGGERNTIYF. CDR3 coding DNA: TGTGCCAGCAATATCGGGGGCGAACGGAATACCATATATTTT.

V is TRBV2 and J is TRBJ1-6; 10 nucleotides line up with TRBD1. J gave up 6 bases and V 6 bases, and 5 bases lay outside the gene matches. Looked up from germline, CDR1 is SNHLY and CDR2 is FYNNEI. The CDR3 contains 15 residues. In nucleotides, the CDR3 is TGTGCCAGCAGGTTCCGGGACAGGGGTAATTCACCCCTCCACTTT. It yields the protein CASRFRDRGNSPLHF.

This clonotype was found a few times. The CDR3 loop reads CSAKDRSWGTGELFF. DNA of the CDR3: TGCAGTGCAAAGGACAGGTCTTGGGGCACCGGGGAGCTGTTTTTT. The gene calls are TRBV20-1 and TRBJ2-2; TRBD1 matches at 7 bases. The CDR3 runs to 15 residues. The junction had 11 bases not matched to a gene; V was cut back by 6 bases and J by 4 bases. Germline values: CDR1 DFQATT, CDR2 SNEGSKA (reference sequence).

This clonotype was counted ten times or more. V and J are TRBV2 and TRBJ1-6; 8 nucleotides agree with TRBD1. The CDR3 covers 14 residues. Germline CDR1 reads SNHLY; CDR2 reads FYNNEI. V dropped 8 bases and J dropped 10; count of bases not matched to a gene: 10. The CDR3 DNA follows: TGTGCCAGCGCCGCCGGGACAGGAAGGTCACCCCTCCACTTT. Residues: CASAAGTGRSPLHF.

This clonotype appeared many times. The chain carries TRBV5-1 and TRBJ2-7; TRBD1 is a possible D gene (7 bases). With 0 bases removed from V and 6 bases from J, the gap between germline ends came to 13 bases. Germline-derived CDR1 and CDR2 are SGHRS and YFSETQ. CDR3 length: 14 amino acids. This chain's CDR3 is CASSLDRGLFEQYF. CDR3 sequence (DNA): TGCGCCAGCAGCTTGGACAGGGGACTTTTCGAGCAGTACTTC.

The chain combines TRBV15 with TRBJ2-7; 9 bases align to TRBD1. The CDR3 is 14 residues long. V was pared by 0 bases and J by 5 bases, with 2 bases of the junction left unmatched. Germline-derived CDR1 and CDR2 are LNHNV and YYDKDF (reference sequence). The CDR3 DNA is TGTGCCACCAGCAGAGATAGACAGGGGGACGAGCAGTACTTC. Translation gives CATSRDRQGDEQYF.

The chain links TRBV5-1 to TRBJ2-5; D may match TRBD1 or TRBD2 (5 bases each). The CDR3 totals 14 residues. CDR1 SGHRS and CDR2 YFSETQ come from the germline V gene. V shed 4 bases and J shed 2 bases, with 12 bases lying between them. The CDR3 nucleotides read TGCGCCAGCAGCACGGGACGTCAGCAAGAGACCCAGTACTTC. Translated: CASSTGRQQETQYF.

This clonotype was counted at least ten times. The V call is TRBV2, the J call TRBJ2-4; 9 bases map to TRBD1. V was clipped by 5 bases and J by 6 bases; unmatched bases: 8. The length of the CDR3 is 15 residues. Looked up from germline, CDR1 is SNHLY and CDR2 is FYNNEI. CDR3 sequence: CASSNTGGMGNIQYF. The DNA for the CDR3 is TGTGCCAGCAGTAACACAGGGGGCATGGGAAACATTCAGTACTTC.

The chain uses TRBV28 and TRBJ1-6; 9 bases are a match to TRBD1. Trimming at V came to 4 bases and at J to 10 bases, leaving 8 bases not matched to a gene. The CDR3 has 15 amino acids. CDR1 is MDHEN and CDR2 is SYDVKM in the germline V gene. CDR3 region: CASSSPDRGASPLHF. DNA for the CDR3: TGTGCCAGCAGTTCCCCGGACAGGGGTGCCTCACCCCTCCACTTT. The entire variable domain, with the rest obtained from reference TRBV28 and TRBJ1-6, is as follows: DVKVTQSSRYLVKRTGEKVFLECVQDMDHENMFWYRQDPGLGLRLIYFSYDVKMKEKGDIPEGYSVSREKKERFSLILESASTNQTSMYLCASSSPDRGASPLHFGNGTRLTVT.

This clonotype was recorded at least ten times. This chain uses TRBV12-3 or TRBV12-4 with TRBJ2-5; maybe TRBD1 (5 bases). V was cut by 2 bases and J by 2 bases, with 12 bases left in between. This CDR3 region has 15 residues. The CDR3 here is CASSLLRRQQETQYF. As DNA, the CDR3 is TGTGCCAGCAGTTTATTAAGGCGACAGCAAGAGACCCAGTACTTC.

The chain is built from TRBV4-2 and TRBJ2-5; D gene ambiguous. Per the germline V gene, CDR1 is LGHNA and CDR2 is YNFKEQ. V gave up 0 bases and J gave up 1 base, with 6 bases separating them. The CDR3 sequence is 14 residues long. The CDR3 DNA follows: TGTGCCAGCAGCCAAGAACTATTCCAAGAGACCCAGTACTTC. Translated: CASSQELFQETQYF.

This clonotype has at least ten counts. The rearrangement links TRBV19 to TRBJ1-5, with D tentatively TRBD1 (5 bases). CDR3 length equals 17 residues. V was pared by 4 bases and J by 2 bases, with 18 bases between. The germline V gene has CDR1 LNHDA and CDR2 SQIVND (reference sequence). The CDR3 DNA follows: TGTGCCAGTAGTAAGTGGACCGGTGGGACGGGCAATCAGCCCCAGCATTTT. It translates to CASSKWTGGTGNQPQHF.

This clonotype appeared many times. The chain combines TRBV6-1 with TRBJ1-6, with a possible D match to TRBD1 (5 bases). This CDR3 has 13 residues. From germline, CDR1 is MNHNS and CDR2 SASEGT. V was shortened by 5 bases and J by 16 bases, with 18 bases between the two germline ends. Here the CDR3 DNA reads TGTGCCAGCAGTTCTAATACGGGACTCCCACTCCACTTT. It translates to CASSSNTGLPLHF.

This rearrangement joins TRBV30 to TRBJ1-5; D is ambiguous. Per the germline V gene, CDR1 is GTSNPN and CDR2 is SVGIG (reference sequence). The CDR3 totals 14 residues. Trimming cost V 0 bases and J 10 bases, with 16 bases left between them. CDR3 amino acids: CAWSVTARGLPQHF. CDR3 nucleotide sequence: TGTGCCTGGAGTGTCACGGCCCGGGGTTTACCCCAGCATTTT. Together with reference TRBV30 and TRBJ1-5, the CDR3 gives the full variable domain: SQTIHQWPATLVQPVGSPLSLECTVEGTSNPNLYWYRQAAGRGLQLLFYSVGIGQISSEVPQNLSASRPQDRQFILSSKKLLLSDSGFYLCAWSVTARGLPQHFGDGTRLSIL.

This sequence joins TRBV25-1 and TRBJ2-7; 7 bases agree with TRBD2. Germline V CDR1 and CDR2: MGHDK, SYGVNS. This CDR3 contains 15 residues. V dropped 2 bases and J dropped 4; count of bases not matched to a gene: 8. In DNA form, the CDR3 reads TGTGCCAGCAGTGAACGGTCTAGCGGAAAGTACGAGCAGTACTTC. This sequence encodes CASSERSSGKYEQYF.

This clonotype appeared a few times. J is TRBJ1-4 and V is TRBV2; D remains ambiguous. The CDR3 is 14 residues long. Germline V gene data show CDR1 as SNHLY and CDR2 as FYNNEI. V was shortened by 7 bases and J by 8 bases, with 17 bases between the two germline ends. CDR3 in DNA: TGTGCCAGCACTCAGAATACTGCTGGCGAAAAACTGTTTTTT. Its protein is CASTQNTAGEKLFF.

This clonotype was observed many times. The V and J genes are TRBV12-3 or TRBV12-4 and TRBJ1-2; a weak D match, TRBD1 (6 bases). V was trimmed by 8 bases and J by 2 bases, leaving 21 bases between them. The CDR3 spans 16 residues. The CDR3 nucleotides are TGTGCCAGCGGCTTAACAGGGACGATTGGAAACTATGGCTACACCTTC. The encoded protein is CASGLTGTIGNYGYTF.

This clonotype came up many times. The junction shows a germline mismatch at one end, possibly a read error. V usage is TRBV27 and J usage is TRBJ2-2, with D possibly TRBD1 on 6 matching bases. This CDR3 comprises 14 residues. CDR1 and CDR2 from the germline V gene are MNHEY and SMNVEV (reference sequence). CDR3 sequence (DNA): TGTGCCAGCAGTTCGGGACATAACACCGGGGAGCTGTTCTTT. It specifies CASSSGHNTGELFF.

This clonotype turned up a few times. The chain recombines TRBV5-5 with TRBJ2-7; D is uncertain. Germline V gene sequence: CDR1 SGHKS, CDR2 YYEKEE (reference sequence). V was shortened by 2 bases and J by 6 bases, with 18 bases between the two germline ends. The CDR3 is made up of 15 amino acids. CDR3 in amino acids: CASSLRERPHFEQYF. DNA of the CDR3: TGTGCCAGCAGCTTACGAGAGAGGCCCCACTTCGAGCAGTACTTC.

The chain combines TRBV6-5 with TRBJ2-7, with D unresolved. Trimming stripped 4 bases from V and 0 bases from J, with 10 bases between. The CDR3 is 14 residues long. Germline V gives CDR1 MNHEY, CDR2 SVGAGI. The CDR3 bases are TGTGCCAGCAGTTCCACGAAAAGCTCCTACGAGCAGTACTTC. Translating it yields CASSSTKSSYEQYF.

This clonotype was seen many times. V gene TRBV7-2 combines with J gene TRBJ1-3, with 7 bases identical to TRBD1. CDR3 size: 15 residues. Trimming cost V 1 base and J 2 bases; bases outside gene matches: 2. Germline CDR1 and CDR2: SGHTA and FQGNSA. The CDR3 bases are TGTGCCAGCAGCTTAGGAGGGGGCCCTGGAAACACCATATATTTT. Its protein is CASSLGGGPGNTIYF.